The 32 T cell receptor gamma chains below come from one sample, sequenced in a study of Vδ1+ human thymocytes. Sequences come from RNA converted to cDNA by reverse transcription. Pooled V-gene forward primers with one constant-region reverse primer generated the CDR3 amplicons by multiplex PCR. TCRdb reanalysed the multiplex PCR reads via CATT. The profile shows 36,000 or so gamma-chain clones, around 20% of them singletons. Findings and caveats of the study: Highly polyclonal TRG and TRD repertoires with Gaussian CDR3 length distributions appeared in thymus.

The antigens these receptors bind are not known. Sequenced input: Vdelta1+ gamma-delta thymocytes from the thymus. Subset denoted: FACS-sorted CD3+ TCRalphabeta- TCRVdelta1+ TCRVdelta2- thymocytes. The receptors were gathered from a girl in the first two years of life who had congenital heart surgery.

In regard to this clone: Different DNA sequences within this sample yield the same CDR3. The V and J genes are TRGV2 and TRGJP2. Germline CDR1 is EGSNGY and CDR2 is YDSYNSKV. The CDR3 covers 14 residues. The V and J ends lost 2 bases and 5 bases, in that order; junction bases with no gene match: 5. Written as DNA, the CDR3 is TGTGCCACCTGGGACGCGGGGAGTGATTGGATCAAGACGTTT. Protein product: CATWDAGSDWIKTF.

The V call is TRGV4, the J call TRGJP. V shed 4 bases, J shed 4 bases, and the junction held 4 bases outside the gene matches. The germline V gene has CDR1 EGSTGY and CDR2 YDSYTSSV. The CDR3 is made up of 16 amino acids. Written as DNA, the CDR3 is TGTGCCACCTGGGAGGGACAAGAGTTGGGCAAAAAAATCAAGGTATTT. It codes for CATWEGQELGKKIKVF.

A few counts support this clone. The chain has TRGV9 and TRGJ1 or TRGJ2. The germline CDR1 and CDR2 sequences are GITISATS and ISYDGTV (reference sequence). Germline trimming cut 0 bases from V and 5 bases from J; bases unmatched to any gene: 10. This CDR3 has 15 amino acids. The CDR3 is CALWEVPRVHYKKLF. Written as DNA, the CDR3 is TGTGCCTTGTGGGAGGTGCCTCGCGTGCATTATAAGAAACTCTTT.

The rearrangement uses TRGV3 and TRGJ1 or TRGJ2. This CDR3 is 17 amino acids long. V was pared by 0 bases and J by 3 bases, with 14 bases of the junction left unmatched. CDR1 and CDR2 from the germline V gene are VTNTFY and YDVSTARD (reference sequence). The chain's CDR3 is CATWDRPGVFGYYKKLF. CDR3 in DNA: TGTGCCACCTGGGACAGGCCGGGGGTTTTTGGTTATTATAAGAAACTCTTT.

This clone was seen only once. Germline is not matched at one junction end, which may reflect a read error. Different DNA sequences within this sample yield the same CDR3. The chain is built from TRGV2 and TRGJ1 or TRGJ2. The germline V gene encodes CDR1 EGSNGY and CDR2 YDSYNSKV. The CDR3 sequence is 14 residues long. CDR3 coding DNA: TGTGCCACCTGGGACGGGCCGGGGAATTACAAGAAACTCTTT. Its translation: CATWDGPGNYKKLF.

A word on this clone: This may be a read error, as it is one base from a much larger clone. The chain employs TRGV2 and TRGJ1 or TRGJ2. The ends lost 4 bases at V and 0 bases at J; junction bases unmatched: 3. Looked up from germline, CDR1 is EGSNGY and CDR2 is YDSYNSKV. The CDR3 is 13 residues long. CDR3 sequence reads: CATWERNYYKKLF. The CDR3 DNA follows: TGTGCCACCTGGGAGAGGAATTATTATAAGAAACTCTTT.

Points on this clone: A single base separates this from a much larger clone, so it may be a read error. This sample includes further DNA sequences coding for the same CDR3. The chain joins TRGV9 to TRGJ1 or TRGJ2. With V trimmed by 1 base and J by 4 bases, 4 bases remained unmatched. Germline CDR1 is GITISATS and CDR2 is ISYDGTV (reference sequence). The CDR3 covers 13 residues. CDR3 region: CALWEVRYYKKLF. The CDR3 region has the DNA TGTGCCTTGTGGGAGGTTCGATATTATAAGAAACTCTTT.

The chain carries TRGV2 and TRGJ1 or TRGJ2. The CDR3 contains 11 residues. Looked up from germline, CDR1 is EGSNGY and CDR2 is YDSYNSKV. Trimming took 0 bases from V and 16 from J; bases not matched to a gene: 9. The CDR3 reads CATWDGPSVLF. CDR3 nucleotide sequence: TGTGCCACCTGGGACGGGCCCTCGGTCCTCTTT.

This clone was seen only a few times. The chain recombines TRGV9 with TRGJP2. Trimming cost V 10 bases and J 0 bases; bases outside gene matches: 8. CDR1 and CDR2 (germline): GITISATS, ISYDGTV (reference sequence). This CDR3 has 14 residues. In nucleotides, the CDR3 is TGTGCCTTCCTCAATAATAGTAGTGATTGGATCAAGACGTTT. It yields the protein CAFLNNSSDWIKTF.

The sample holds a few counts of this clone. The rearrangement joins TRGV8 to TRGJ1 or TRGJ2. The CDR3 extends over 12 amino acids. CDR1 and CDR2 from the germline V gene are VENAVY and YDSYNSRV. With 1 base clipped from V and 8 bases from J, the junction kept 5 bases outside the gene matches. CDR3 region: CATWDSNHKKLF. The CDR3 DNA follows: TGTGCCACCTGGGATAGTAATCATAAGAAACTCTTT.

The J gene is TRGJP1, the V gene TRGV9. Per germline, CDR1 GITISATS and CDR2 ISYDGTV (reference sequence). The CDR3 has 16 residues. J was trimmed by 9 bases and V by 0 bases; bases with no gene match: 13. CDR3 coding DNA: TGTGCCTTGTGGGAGGTGCAAAAACAGGGGAGTTGGTTCAAGATATTT. This codes for CALWEVQKQGSWFKIF.

This clone was recorded a few times. A clone one base away is much larger, so this may be a read error. J is TRGJ1 or TRGJ2 and V is TRGV4. The germline CDR1 and CDR2 sequences are EGSTGY and YDSYTSSV. The CDR3 has 13 amino acids. CDR3 bases: TGTGCCACCTGGGATGAGAATCATTATAAGAAACTCTTT. Residues: CATWDENHYKKLF.

The V gene is TRGV3, the J gene TRGJ1 or TRGJ2. Germline trimming cut 0 bases from V and 11 bases from J; bases unmatched to any gene: 7. Germline V CDR1 and CDR2: VTNTFY, YDVSTARD (reference sequence). The CDR3 has 12 amino acids. The CDR3 is CATWDRRMEKLF. CDR3 nucleotide sequence: TGTGCCACCTGGGACAGGCGTATGGAGAAACTCTTT.

V usage is TRGV4 and J usage is TRGJ1 or TRGJ2. The CDR3 is made up of 14 amino acids. The germline gives CDR1 EGSTGY, CDR2 YDSYTSSV. The trim removed 2 bases at V and 7 bases at J, leaving 11 bases unmatched. The CDR3 is CATWDDGNFYKKLF. For the CDR3, the DNA is TGTGCCACCTGGGATGATGGGAATTTCTATAAGAAACTCTTT.

This clone has just a few counts. The chain combines TRGV8 with TRGJ1 or TRGJ2. CDR1 and CDR2 (germline): VENAVY, YDSYNSRV. J lost 4 bases, V lost 2 bases, and 8 bases had no gene match. This CDR3 region has 14 residues. The DNA for the CDR3 is TGTGCCACCTGGGATAAGGGCGGCTATTATAAGAAACTCTTT. As protein: CATWDKGGYYKKLF.

The chain couples TRGV5 to TRGJ1 or TRGJ2. In germline, CDR1 is VINAFY, CDR2 YDVSNSKD. The CDR3 has 12 residues. V trimming: 5 bases; J trimming: 8 bases; junction bases outside the gene matches: 9. CDR3 residues: CATWAQTHKKLF. CDR3 nucleotides: TGTGCCACCTGGGCCCAGACTCATAAGAAACTCTTT.

This clone was picked up a small number of times. V gene TRGV2 combines with J gene TRGJ1 or TRGJ2. V gave up 4 bases and J gave up 3 bases; unmatched junction bases: 12. This CDR3 comprises 15 residues. Germline CDR1 is EGSNGY and CDR2 is YDSYNSKV. CDR3 bases: TGTGCCACCTGGGATGGGCCGGGAAGTTATTATAAGAAACTCTTT. Its translation: CATWDGPGSYYKKLF.

This clone has only a few counts. This chain connects TRGV2 to TRGJ1 or TRGJ2. CDR1 and CDR2 (germline): EGSNGY, YDSYNSKV. The V segment lost 1 base and the J segment 15 bases; nucleotides outside the gene matches: 9. The length of the CDR3 is 11 residues. Here the CDR3 DNA reads TGTGCCACCTGGGACGGCCGTTTAGTACTCTTT. Encoded protein: CATWDGRLVLF.

This clone came up a few times. This CDR3 is also generated by other DNA sequences in the sample. The rearrangement joins TRGV3 to TRGJ1 or TRGJ2. The CDR3 is made up of 15 amino acids. CDR1 is VTNTFY, CDR2 YDVSTARD, per germline (reference sequence). V shed 0 bases, J shed 2 bases, and the junction held 7 bases outside the gene matches. Here the CDR3 DNA reads TGTGCCACCTGGGACAGGCCAGGGGATTATTATAAGAAACTCTTT. Residues: CATWDRPGDYYKKLF.

Relative to its sample, this clone is medium-sized. Within the sample, other DNA sequences also encode this same CDR3. The chain uses TRGV2 and TRGJ1 or TRGJ2. CDR3 length equals 11 residues. The ends lost 0 bases at V and 9 bases at J; junction bases unmatched: 2. Per germline, CDR1 EGSNGY and CDR2 YDSYNSKV. The chain's CDR3 is CATWDGGKKLF. CDR3 bases: TGTGCCACCTGGGACGGGGGTAAGAAACTCTTT.

This clone was seen a few times. V is TRGV4 and J is TRGJ1 or TRGJ2. Germline CDR1 EGSTGY, CDR2 YDSYTSSV. Trimming at V came to 8 bases and at J to 12 bases, leaving 22 bases not matched to a gene. The CDR3 spans 14 residues. The CDR3 spells CATFNGPMVHRKLF. The CDR3 nucleotides read TGTGCCACCTTCAATGGGCCGATGGTGCATAGGAAACTCTTT.

This clone turned up a few times. The same CDR3 also results from other DNA sequences found in this sample. The chain has TRGV2 and TRGJP2. Trimming removed 0 bases from V and 4 bases from J; junction bases left unmatched: 8. CDR3 length: 16 residues. Looked up from germline, CDR1 is EGSNGY and CDR2 is YDSYNSKV. The CDR3 is CATWDGLTNSDWIKTF. The CDR3 nucleotides are TGTGCCACCTGGGACGGGTTGACAAATAGTGATTGGATCAAGACGTTT.

This clone was counted only a few times. The chain is built from TRGV9 and TRGJ1 or TRGJ2. Germline loops: CDR1 GITISATS, CDR2 ISYDGTV (reference sequence). CDR3 length equals 13 residues. Trimming removed 1 base from V and 6 bases from J; junction bases left unmatched: 6. The CDR3 protein is CALWEVICYKKLF. The CDR3 DNA reads TGTGCCTTGTGGGAGGTCATTTGTTATAAGAAACTCTTT.

The chain couples TRGV3 to TRGJ1 or TRGJ2. This CDR3 contains 15 residues. Germline lookup yields CDR1 VTNTFY and CDR2 YDVSTARD (reference sequence). Trimming removed 1 base from V and 4 bases from J; junction bases left unmatched: 10. CDR3 in amino acids: CATWDSREEYYKKLF. The DNA of the CDR3 is TGTGCCACCTGGGACAGCCGTGAAGAGTATTATAAGAAACTCTTT.

This chain links TRGV2 with TRGJ1 or TRGJ2. CDR1 and CDR2 (germline): EGSNGY, YDSYNSKV. The CDR3 is made up of 15 amino acids. V was clipped by 0 bases and J by 12 bases; unmatched bases: 17. The CDR3 nucleotides are TGTGCCACCTGGGACGGGCTGGTAGAATCAAGGGGGAAACTCTTT. This translates into CATWDGLVESRGKLF.

This chain joins TRGV9 and TRGJ1 or TRGJ2. The germline V gene has CDR1 GITISATS and CDR2 ISYDGTV (reference sequence). CDR3 length: 11 amino acids. J lost 7 bases, V lost 5 bases, and 5 bases had no gene match. The CDR3 DNA follows: TGTGCCTTGTGGGCTTGGTATAAGAAACTCTTT. Translated: CALWAWYKKLF.

To note about this clone: Other nucleotide sequences in the sample specify the same CDR3. The rearrangement links TRGV2 to TRGJP2. J lost 6 bases, V lost 1 base, and 5 bases had no gene match. This CDR3 comprises 14 residues. The germline V gene encodes CDR1 EGSNGY and CDR2 YDSYNSKV. The CDR3 is CATWDGGGDWIKTF. The CDR3 DNA reads TGTGCCACCTGGGACGGCGGGGGTGATTGGATCAAGACGTTT.

This clone occurred a few times. A read error may be the cause here, since a much bigger clone is one base away. Distinct nucleotide sequences in the sample also encode this CDR3. The chain has TRGV2 and TRGJ1 or TRGJ2. Germline CDR1 is EGSNGY and CDR2 is YDSYNSKV. This CDR3 contains 14 residues. CDR3 nucleotides: TGTGCCACCTGGGATGGGTCGAATTATTACAAGAAACTCTTT. This gives the protein CATWDGSNYYKKLF.

This clone has only a few counts. The chain uses TRGV9 and TRGJ1 or TRGJ2. The CDR3 has 14 residues. The germline V gene has CDR1 GITISATS and CDR2 ISYDGTV (reference sequence). V was clipped by 1 base and J by 8 bases; unmatched bases: 11. The CDR3 DNA is TGTGCCTTGTGGGAGGTCCCCTTATTGGATAAGAAACTCTTT. Translated: CALWEVPLLDKKLF.

In its sample, this clone was seen a few times. The chain employs TRGV8 and TRGJ1 or TRGJ2. Germline V gives CDR1 VENAVY, CDR2 YDSYNSRV. The CDR3 sequence is 14 residues long. The ends lost 3 bases at V and 8 bases at J; junction bases unmatched: 13. CDR3 in amino acids: CATWDWVVRDKKLF. The CDR3 region has the DNA TGTGCCACCTGGGATTGGGTAGTGAGGGATAAGAAACTCTTT.

Only a few counts were recorded for this clone. The chain joins TRGV4 to TRGJ1 or TRGJ2. This CDR3 is built from 12 residues. The germline V gene has CDR1 EGSTGY and CDR2 YDSYTSSV. Unmatched junction bases numbered 5, after V lost 5 bases and J lost 4 bases. The CDR3 DNA reads TGTGCCACCTGGGGATGGTATTATAAGAAACTCTTT. Its translation: CATWGWYYKKLF.

This clone has more than one count but fewer than ten. The chain employs TRGV3 and TRGJ1 or TRGJ2. Germline CDR1 and CDR2: VTNTFY and YDVSTARD (reference sequence). The CDR3 covers 11 residues. V gave up 4 bases and J gave up 9 bases; unmatched junction bases: 6. As DNA, the CDR3 is TGTGCCACCTGGGATGCCTCTAAGAAACTCTTT. Translated, it gives CATWDASKKLF.